Shown below are 20 T cell receptor beta chains from a single sample sequenced in a study of T-cell reconstitution after alpha-beta-depleted transplantation in children. Unique molecular identifiers were incorporated into the prepared TCRbeta library. TCRdb analysed the PCR reads with MiXCR anew, one entry per CDR3 protein. The table records some 200,000 distinct CDR3 sequences, around 9.7% of them present only once. Sequencing was performed on PBMCs from the stem cell graft donor, taken from the stem cell graft. All receptors derive from a human donor who donated a stem cell graft to a child with SCID.

The chain links TRBV19 to TRBJ1-1, with D unclear. Germline lookup yields CDR1 LNHDA and CDR2 SQIVND (reference sequence). The length of the CDR3 is 15 residues. Trimming stripped 4 bases from V and 0 bases from J, with 12 bases between. Written as DNA, the CDR3 is TGTGCCAGTAGTACAACTCGGCCCCTGAACACTGAAGCTTTCTTT. This translates into CASSTTRPLNTEAFF.

At least ten counts were recorded for this clonotype. The chain couples TRBV7-3 to TRBJ2-1; D gene uncertain. Trimming stripped 2 bases from V and 8 bases from J, with 13 bases between. This CDR3 is 14 amino acids long. CDR1 SGHTA and CDR2 FQGTGA come from the germline V gene. DNA of the CDR3: TGTGCCAGCAGCTTAGAGGCCTCTCGGGATGAGCAGTTCTTC. Translated, it gives CASSLEASRDEQFF. Filled out from reference TRBV7-3 and TRBJ2-1, the complete variable domain reads GAGVSQTPSNKVTEKGKYVELRCDPISGHTALYWYRQSLGQGPEFLIYFQGTGAADDSGLPNDRFFAVRPEGSVSTLKIQRTERGDSAVYLCASSLEASRDEQFFGPGTRLTVL.

The rearrangement links TRBV12-3 or TRBV12-4 to TRBJ2-3; no clear D. The CDR3 has 15 residues. Trimming cost V 6 bases and J 0 bases, with 13 bases left between them. The CDR3 DNA sequence: TGTGCCAGCAGGCCAATGGGGATTAGCACAGATACGCAGTATTTT. This encodes CASRPMGISTDTQYF.

This clonotype was counted only a few times. This rearrangement joins TRBV20-1 to TRBJ2-5; D is perhaps TRBD2 (6 bases). Trimming shortened V by 5 bases and J by 1 base, and 17 bases separated the two germline ends. This CDR3 has 15 amino acids. Germline assignment: CDR1 DFQATT and CDR2 SNEGSKA (reference sequence). In DNA, the CDR3 is TGCAGTGCTTCCGACCCTGGGGGGTTCCAAGAGACCCAGTACTTC. It encodes CSASDPGGFQETQYF.

The chain employs TRBV24-1 and TRBJ1-5; D remains ambiguous. V was trimmed by 9 bases and J by 1 base, leaving 24 bases between them. The CDR3 length is 18 residues. Germline loops: CDR1 KGHDR, CDR2 SFDVKD. In DNA form, the CDR3 reads TGTGCCACCGCTGGGCTGATGATGGCAGATTTGAGCAATCAGCCCCAGCATTTT. The encoded protein is CATAGLMMADLSNQPQHF.

In its sample, this clonotype was seen many times. The rearrangement uses TRBV7-2 and TRBJ2-1, with D unresolved. CDR1 SGHTA and CDR2 FQGNSA come from the germline V gene. Deletions cut 8 bases from V and 9 bases from J, with 11 bases between. The CDR3 totals 11 residues. The CDR3 region has the DNA TGTGCCAGCGCCCGACACCCTGAGCAGTTCTTC. It encodes CASARHPEQFF.

The sample holds many counts of this clonotype. CDR3 sequence: CASSLGTDQDYGYTF. The CDR3, as DNA: TGCGCCAGCAGCTTGGGGACGGACCAGGACTATGGCTACACCTTC. V is TRBV5-1 and J is TRBJ1-2; no definite D call. This CDR3 region has 15 residues. Trimming shortened V by 0 bases and J by 3 bases, and 12 bases separated the two germline ends. CDR1 is SGHRS, CDR2 YFSETQ, per germline.

As for this clonotype: This sequence may be a read error, since a much larger clone differs from it by one base. The rearrangement uses TRBV5-1 and TRBJ2-5, with D possibly being TRBD2 (5 bases). This CDR3 spans 15 amino acids. CDR1 is SGHRS and CDR2 is YFSETQ in the germline V gene. DNA for the CDR3: TGCGCCAGCAGCTTGAGTGACCCCGGAGGAGAGACCCAGTCCTTC. Translated, it gives CASSLSDPGGETQSF.

The genes are TRBV20-1 and TRBJ1-1; D gene ambiguous. The V end lost 3 bases, the J end lost 3 bases, and 14 bases lay between the germline ends. CDR3 size: 14 residues. The V gene's germline CDR1 is DFQATT and CDR2 SNEGSKA (reference sequence). The CDR3 region has the DNA TGCAGTGCTAGTAGCAGAGACGGGGACACTGAAGCTTTCTTT. It codes for CSASSRDGDTEAFF.

In this sample, this clonotype turned up many times. The chain links TRBV4-1 to TRBJ2-1; TRBD2 agrees at 11 bases. The junction had 16 bases not matched to a gene; V was cut back by 0 bases and J by 3 bases. Germline values: CDR1 MGHRA, CDR2 YSYEKL. The CDR3 spans 21 residues. The CDR3 spells CASSQDPLASGGPERYNEQFF. The CDR3 DNA reads TGCGCCAGCAGCCAAGACCCCCTGGCTAGCGGGGGGCCGGAGCGCTACAATGAGCAGTTCTTC.

This clonotype was counted at least ten times. The genes are TRBV3-1 and TRBJ1-5; D is perhaps TRBD1 (5 bases). Germline-derived CDR1 and CDR2 are LGHDT and YNNKEL (reference sequence). The CDR3 loop spans 16 amino acids. V lost 4 bases and J lost 3, with 16 bases in between. The CDR3 here is CASSPGPGGDNQPQHF. The DNA for the CDR3 is TGTGCCAGCAGCCCGGGTCCGGGAGGGGACAATCAGCCCCAGCATTTT.

This clonotype was counted at least ten times. The J gene is TRBJ2-3, the V gene TRBV19; D may be TRBD2 (6 bases). Trimming left V 4 bases short and J 7 bases short, with 9 bases between. Germline V CDR1 and CDR2: LNHDA, SQIVND (reference sequence). CDR3 length: 12 residues. Here the CDR3 reads CASSTRENTQYF. CDR3 DNA: TGTGCCAGTAGTACCCGGGAGAATACGCAGTATTTT.

This clonotype was recorded once. This chain joins TRBV6-7 and TRBJ2-7, with a possible D match to TRBD2 (5 bases). TRBV6-7 is designated an ORF whose function remains uncertain. Trimming stripped 7 bases from V and 0 bases from J, with 13 bases between. This CDR3 has 14 residues. The CDR3 nucleotides read TGTGCCAGCATGAGGGCAGCAAGCTCCTACGAGCAGTACTTC. Its protein is CASMRAASSYEQYF.

At least ten counts were recorded for this clonotype. The chain couples TRBV5-1 to TRBJ1-2, with D possibly TRBD1 on 6 matching bases. The CDR3 loop spans 18 amino acids. With 0 bases removed from V and 5 bases from J, the gap between germline ends came to 23 bases. The V gene's germline CDR1 is SGHRS and CDR2 YFSETQ. The CDR3 here is CASSLGMVQGSTFYGYTF. The CDR3 region has the DNA TGCGCCAGCAGCTTGGGGATGGTACAGGGATCCACTTTTTATGGCTACACCTTC.

In this sample, this clonotype turned up many times. This chain joins TRBV29-1 and TRBJ2-3; possible D gene TRBD2, 5 bases. V was clipped by 4 bases and J by 2 bases, with 10 bases between them. This CDR3 is built from 13 residues. Germline lookup yields CDR1 SQVTM and CDR2 ANQGSEA. The CDR3 DNA is TGCAGCGTTGGAGGCGGACTCACAGATACGCAGTATTTT. Its protein product is CSVGGGLTDTQYF.

J is TRBJ1-1 and V is TRBV25-1; possibly TRBD1 for D (5 bases). CDR1 and CDR2 (germline): MGHDK, SYGVNS. The CDR3 is 14 amino acids. The V gene lost 0 bases and the J gene lost 4 bases, with 9 bases spanning the gap. The CDR3 DNA is TGTGCCAGCAGTGAATACGGCAGGGTCACTGAAGCTTTCTTT. Its protein product is CASSEYGRVTEAFF.

On this clonotype itself: This may arise from a read error, as a much more abundant clone is one base away. The chain is built from TRBV6-5 and TRBJ2-7; either TRBD1 or TRBD2 may fit D (5 bases each). Germline V CDR1 and CDR2: MNHEY, SVGAGI. The CDR3 length is 11 residues. CDR3 sequence: CASSWGYELYF. In DNA form, the CDR3 reads TGTGCCAGCAGTTGGGGGTACGAGCTGTACTTC.

Many counts were recorded for this clonotype. The chain combines TRBV6-5 with TRBJ2-1; TRBD2 matches at 7 bases. CDR3 length: 14 residues. The germline gives CDR1 MNHEY, CDR2 SVGAGI. V dropped 0 bases and J dropped 6; count of bases not matched to a gene: 2. CDR3 sequence (DNA): TGTGCCAGCAGTTACTCGGGGAGGGGCAATGAGCAGTTCTTC. It codes for CASSYSGRGNEQFF.

At least ten counts were recorded for this clonotype. The genes are TRBV20-1 and TRBJ1-1; the D gene is possibly TRBD1 (5 bases). The CDR3 is 10 residues long. The germline V and J ends were trimmed by 3 bases and 10 bases, with 9 bases remaining between them. The V gene's germline CDR1 is DFQATT and CDR2 SNEGSKA (reference sequence). CDR3 region: CSARGVTAFF. The CDR3 region has the DNA TGCAGTGCTAGGGGGGTTACAGCTTTCTTT.

This clonotype was seen many times. The chain links TRBV5-6 to TRBJ2-2, with D unclear. The CDR3 is 12 residues long. V lost 2 bases to trimming and J lost 4 bases, with 3 bases between them. The V gene's germline CDR1 is SGHDT and CDR2 YYEEEE. In DNA form, the CDR3 reads TGTGCCAGCAGCTTCCGCACCGGGGAGCTGTTTTTT. Encoded protein: CASSFRTGELFF.